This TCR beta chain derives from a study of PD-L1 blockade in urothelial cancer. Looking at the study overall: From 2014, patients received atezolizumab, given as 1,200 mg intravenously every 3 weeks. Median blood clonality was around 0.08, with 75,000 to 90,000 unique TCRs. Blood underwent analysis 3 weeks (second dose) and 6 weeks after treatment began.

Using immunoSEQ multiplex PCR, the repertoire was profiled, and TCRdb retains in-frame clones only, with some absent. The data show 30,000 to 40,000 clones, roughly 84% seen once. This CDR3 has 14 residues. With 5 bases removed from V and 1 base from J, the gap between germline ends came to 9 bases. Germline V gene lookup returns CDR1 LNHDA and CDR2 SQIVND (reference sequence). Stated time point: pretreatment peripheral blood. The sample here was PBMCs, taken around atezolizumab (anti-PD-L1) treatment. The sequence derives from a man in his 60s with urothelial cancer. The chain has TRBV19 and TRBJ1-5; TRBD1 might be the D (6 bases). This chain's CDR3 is CASSVQGSNQPQHF. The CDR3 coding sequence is TGTGCCAGTAGTGTACAGGGAAGCAATCAGCCCCAGCATTTT.